This T cell receptor (beta chain) came from a study of beta chain features in type 1 diabetes. Germline lookup yields CDR1 SGHTA and CDR2 FQGNSA. This CDR3 has 14 amino acids. V was clipped by 5 bases and J by 4 bases, with 12 bases between them. Since all of the isolated RNA was reverse transcribed, expressed TCRB transcripts were what got sequenced. TCRdb's copy holds only in-frame clones and misses some; the assay was immunoSEQ multiplex PCR. The table has some 120,000 clones, 15% to 20% seen once. The study, taken as a whole, reports: No resolution was reached here on whether HLA type influences TCRB rearrangement. Type 1 diabetes patients showed a moderate but significant shortening of TCRB CDR3s in all four CD4+ subsets.

This clone was counted between two and nine times. What it binds is unknown. Input material: central memory CD4+ T cells from blood. The chain joins TRBV7-2 to TRBJ2-1; D is uncertain. This receptor was obtained from a man between 18 and 29 years old with type 1 diabetes. The CDR3 is CASSPTHFYNEQFF. For the CDR3, the DNA is TGTGCCAGCAGCCCTACCCACTTTTACAATGAGCAGTTCTTC. Using reference TRBV7-2 and TRBJ2-1 for the parts outside the CDR3, the full variable domain is GAGVSQSPSNKVTEKGKDVELRCDPISGHTALYWYRQSLGQGLEFLIYFQGNSAPDKSGLPSDRFSAERTGGSVSTLTIQRTQQEDSAVYLCASSPTHFYNEQFFGPGTRLTVL.